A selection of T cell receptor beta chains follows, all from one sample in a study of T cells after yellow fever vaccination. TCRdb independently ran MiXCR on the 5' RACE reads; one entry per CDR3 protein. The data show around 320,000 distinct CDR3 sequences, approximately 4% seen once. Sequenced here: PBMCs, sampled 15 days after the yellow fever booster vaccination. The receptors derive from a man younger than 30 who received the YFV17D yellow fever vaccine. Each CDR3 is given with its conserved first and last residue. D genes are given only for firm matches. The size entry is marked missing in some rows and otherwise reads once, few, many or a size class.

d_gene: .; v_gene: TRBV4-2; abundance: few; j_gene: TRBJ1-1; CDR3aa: CASSQADRTGWPEAFF; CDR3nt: TGTGCCAGCAGCCAAGCAGATCGAACAGGGTGGCCTGAAGCTTTCTTT
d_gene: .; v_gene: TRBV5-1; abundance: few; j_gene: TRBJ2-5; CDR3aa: CASSLVPGETQYF; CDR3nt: TGCGCCAGCAGCTTGGTACCCGGCGAGACCCAGTACTTC
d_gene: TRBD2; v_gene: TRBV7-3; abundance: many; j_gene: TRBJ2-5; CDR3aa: CASSLREGETQYF; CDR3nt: TGTGCCAGCAGCTTAAGGGAGGGAGAGACCCAGTACTTC
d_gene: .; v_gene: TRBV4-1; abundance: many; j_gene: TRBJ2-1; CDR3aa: CASSPRLAEEQFF; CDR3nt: TGCGCCAGCAGCCCGCGCCTAGCCGAGGAGCAGTTCTTC
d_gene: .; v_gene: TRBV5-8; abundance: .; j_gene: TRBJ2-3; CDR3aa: CASSFRPTVDTQYF; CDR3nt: TGTGCCAGCAGCTTCCGACCGACGGTCGATACGCAGTATTTT
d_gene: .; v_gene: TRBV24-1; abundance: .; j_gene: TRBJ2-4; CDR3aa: CATSEALDDILAKNIQYF; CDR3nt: TGTGCCACCAGTGAGGCCTTGGATGATATTCTAGCCAAAAACATTCAGTACTTC
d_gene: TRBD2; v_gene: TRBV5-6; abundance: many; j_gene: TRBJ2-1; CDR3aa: CASSRTSGGAWEQFF; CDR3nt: TGTGCCAGCAGCAGGACTAGCGGGGGGGCCTGGGAGCAGTTCTTC
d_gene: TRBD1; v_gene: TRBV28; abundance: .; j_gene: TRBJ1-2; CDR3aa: CASRYSGGWGSYGYTF; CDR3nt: TGTGCCAGCAGATACTCAGGGGGGTGGGGTTCCTATGGCTACACCTTC
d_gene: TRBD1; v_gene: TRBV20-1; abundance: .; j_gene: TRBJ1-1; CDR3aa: CSASQQGGTEAFF; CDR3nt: TGCAGTGCTAGCCAACAGGGGGGTACTGAAGCTTTCTTT
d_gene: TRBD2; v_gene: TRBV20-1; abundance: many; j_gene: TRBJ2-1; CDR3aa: CSARDVPSGGPRQFF; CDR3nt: TGCAGTGCTAGAGATGTGCCTAGCGGGGGACCTCGTCAGTTCTTC
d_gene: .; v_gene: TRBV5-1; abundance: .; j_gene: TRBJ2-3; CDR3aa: CASSLAQATDTQYF; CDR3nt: TGCGCCAGCAGCTTGGCACAGGCCACAGATACGCAGTATTTT
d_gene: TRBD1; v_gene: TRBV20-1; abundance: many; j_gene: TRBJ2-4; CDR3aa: CSARTGTKNIQYF; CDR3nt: TGCAGTGCTAGGACAGGGACCAAAAACATTCAGTACTTC
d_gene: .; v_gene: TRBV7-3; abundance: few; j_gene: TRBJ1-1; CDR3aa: CASSRSGATEAFF; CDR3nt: TGTGCCAGCAGCCGTTCAGGGGCCACTGAAGCTTTCTTT
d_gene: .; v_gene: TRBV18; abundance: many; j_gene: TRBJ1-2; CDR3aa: CASSPLPPARDLSNYGYTF; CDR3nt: TGTGCCAGCTCACCACTACCCCCGGCAAGAGACCTTTCTAACTATGGCTACACCTTC